This TCR beta chain is drawn from a study of human T cells and chemical hapten exposure. This sample's time point: patch test 1, 2 weeks after DPC sensitization. Documented treatment: therapeutic diphenylcyclopropenone sensitization with weekly scalp DPC. Sequencing started from total RNA isolated from unfractionated whole blood. Individual cDNA molecules in this library carried unique molecular identifiers. MiXCR, applied by TCRdb to the RACE reads, yields one record per CDR3 protein. Of some 180,000 distinct CDR3 sequences detected, 20% to 25% appear once; the ten largest clones hold 6.7%. Trimming took off 6 bases at V and 7 bases at J, with 16 bases between the two ends. This CDR3 spans 13 amino acids.

Material: whole blood, obtained in connection with sensitization to the hapten diphenylcyclopropenone (DPC). This TCR derives from a woman in her 50s with alopecia areata. Some clones in this sample may be carry-over from other donors' samples. This sequence joins TRBV12-3 or TRBV12-4 and TRBJ2-7; tentatively, D is TRBD1 or TRBD2 (6 bases each). The CDR3 sequence is CASRGGNGQEQYF. CDR3 DNA sequence: TGTGCCAGCAGGGGGGGCAACGGACAGGAGCAGTACTTC.